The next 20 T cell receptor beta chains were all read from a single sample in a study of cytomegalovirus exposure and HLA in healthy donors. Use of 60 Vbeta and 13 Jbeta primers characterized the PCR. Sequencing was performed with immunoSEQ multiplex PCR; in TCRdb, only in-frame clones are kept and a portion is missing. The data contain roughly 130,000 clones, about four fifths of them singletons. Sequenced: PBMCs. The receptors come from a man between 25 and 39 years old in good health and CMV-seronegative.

CDR3 protein: CSVAGGQYEQYF. Here the CDR3 DNA reads TGCAGCGTTGCTGGCGGTCAATACGAGCAGTACTTC. V and J are TRBV29-1 and TRBJ2-7, with D hard to call. V lost 4 bases and J lost 4, with 11 bases in between. CDR3 length equals 12 residues. In germline, CDR1 is SQVTM, CDR2 ANQGSEA.

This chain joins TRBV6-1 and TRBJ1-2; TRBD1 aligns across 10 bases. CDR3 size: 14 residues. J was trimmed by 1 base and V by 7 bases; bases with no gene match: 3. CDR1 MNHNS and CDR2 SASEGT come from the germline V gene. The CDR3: CASTGTGVNYGYTF. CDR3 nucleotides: TGTGCCAGCACTGGGACAGGGGTTAACTATGGCTACACCTTC.

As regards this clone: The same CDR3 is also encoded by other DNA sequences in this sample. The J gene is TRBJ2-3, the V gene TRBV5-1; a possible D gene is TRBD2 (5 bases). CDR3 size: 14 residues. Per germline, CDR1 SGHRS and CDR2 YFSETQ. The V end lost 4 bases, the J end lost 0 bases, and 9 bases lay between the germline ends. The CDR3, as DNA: TGCGCCAGCAGCCCAAGGACTAGCACAGATACGCAGTATTTT. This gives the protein CASSPRTSTDTQYF.

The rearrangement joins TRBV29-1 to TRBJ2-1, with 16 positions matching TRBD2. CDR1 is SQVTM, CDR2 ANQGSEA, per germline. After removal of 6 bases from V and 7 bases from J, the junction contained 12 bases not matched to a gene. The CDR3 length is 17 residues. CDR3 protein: CSVKGLAGGRVGNEQFF. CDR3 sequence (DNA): TGCAGCGTCAAGGGACTAGCGGGGGGGCGGGTCGGGAATGAGCAGTTCTTC.

CDR3: CASSLGVTIYF. The DNA for the CDR3 is TGTGCCAGCAGCTTAGGAGTTACCATATATTTT. The chain joins TRBV11-2 to TRBJ1-3, with D unresolved. The CDR3 is 11 residues long. Deletions cut 1 base from V and 10 bases from J, with 5 bases between. Looked up from germline, CDR1 is SGHAT and CDR2 is FQNNGV.

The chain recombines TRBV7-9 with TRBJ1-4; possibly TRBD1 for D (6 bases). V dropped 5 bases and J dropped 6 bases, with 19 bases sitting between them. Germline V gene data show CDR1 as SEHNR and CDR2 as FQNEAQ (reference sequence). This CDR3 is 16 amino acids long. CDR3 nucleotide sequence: TGTGCCAGCAGCCGACTCCGAACAGGGCGGGATGAAAAACTGTTTTTT. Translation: CASSRLRTGRDEKLFF.

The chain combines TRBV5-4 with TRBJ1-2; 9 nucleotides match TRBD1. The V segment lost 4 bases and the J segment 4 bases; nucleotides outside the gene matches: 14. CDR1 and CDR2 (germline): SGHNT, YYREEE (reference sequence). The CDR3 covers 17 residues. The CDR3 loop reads CASSIGGTGNVGYGYTF. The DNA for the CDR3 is TGTGCCAGCAGCATAGGTGGGACAGGGAACGTTGGCTATGGCTACACCTTC.

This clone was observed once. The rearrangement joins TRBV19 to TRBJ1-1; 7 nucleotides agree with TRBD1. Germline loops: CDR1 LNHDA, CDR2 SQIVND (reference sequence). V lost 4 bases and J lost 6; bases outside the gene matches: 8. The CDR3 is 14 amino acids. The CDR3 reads CASSNSGQRAEAFF. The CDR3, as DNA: TGTGCCAGTAGTAATTCGGGACAGCGGGCTGAAGCTTTCTTT.

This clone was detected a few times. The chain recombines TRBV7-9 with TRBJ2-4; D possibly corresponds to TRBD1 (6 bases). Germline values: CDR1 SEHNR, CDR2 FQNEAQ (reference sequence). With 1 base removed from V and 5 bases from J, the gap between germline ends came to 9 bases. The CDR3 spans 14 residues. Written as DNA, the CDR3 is TGTGCCAGCAGCTTAGGCTCAGGGGAAAACATTCAGTACTTC. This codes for CASSLGSGENIQYF.

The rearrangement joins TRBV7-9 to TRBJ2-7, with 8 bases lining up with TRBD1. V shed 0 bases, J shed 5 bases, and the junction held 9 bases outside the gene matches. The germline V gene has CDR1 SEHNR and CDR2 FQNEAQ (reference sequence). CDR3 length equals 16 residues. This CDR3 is CASSLALRGQDDEQYF. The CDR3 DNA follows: TGTGCCAGCAGCTTAGCCCTGAGGGGACAGGATGACGAGCAGTACTTC.

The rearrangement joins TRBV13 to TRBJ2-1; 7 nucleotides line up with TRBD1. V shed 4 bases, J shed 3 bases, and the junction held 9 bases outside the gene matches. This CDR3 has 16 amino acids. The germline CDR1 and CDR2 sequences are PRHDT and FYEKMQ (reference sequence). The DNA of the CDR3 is TGTGCCAGCAGCTCCCGACAGGGTGTTTTCTACAATGAGCAGTTCTTC. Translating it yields CASSSRQGVFYNEQFF.

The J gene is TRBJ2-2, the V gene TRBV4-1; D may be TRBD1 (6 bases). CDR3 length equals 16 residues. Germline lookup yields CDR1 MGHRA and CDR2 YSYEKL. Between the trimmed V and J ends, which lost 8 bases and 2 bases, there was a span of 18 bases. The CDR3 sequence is CASQRSGQLNTGELFF. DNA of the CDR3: TGCGCCAGCCAAAGGTCCGGACAGCTAAACACCGGGGAGCTGTTTTTT.

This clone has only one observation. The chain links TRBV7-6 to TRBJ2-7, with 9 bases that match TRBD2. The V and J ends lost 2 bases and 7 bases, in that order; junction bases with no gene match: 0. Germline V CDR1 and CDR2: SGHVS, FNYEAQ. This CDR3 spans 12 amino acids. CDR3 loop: CASSLLAGEQYF. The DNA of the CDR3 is TGTGCCAGCAGCTTACTAGCGGGAGAGCAGTACTTC. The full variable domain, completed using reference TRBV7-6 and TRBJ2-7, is GAGVSQSPRYKVTKRGQDVALRCDPISGHVSLYWYRQALGQGPEFLTYFNYEAQQDKSGLPNDRFSAERPEGSISTLTIQRTEQRDSAMYRCASSLLAGEQYFGPGTRLTVT.

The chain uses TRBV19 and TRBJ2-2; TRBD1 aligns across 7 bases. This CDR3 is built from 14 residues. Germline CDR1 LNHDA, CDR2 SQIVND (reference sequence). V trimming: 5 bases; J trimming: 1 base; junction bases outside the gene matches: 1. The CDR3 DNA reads TGTGCCAGTAGTCGACAGGGGAACACCGGGGAGCTGTTTTTT. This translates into CASSRQGNTGELFF. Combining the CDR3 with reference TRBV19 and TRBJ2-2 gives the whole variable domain DGGITQSPKYLFRKEGQNVTLSCEQNLNHDAMYWYRQDPGQGLRLIYYSQIVNDFQKGDIAEGYSVSREKKESFPLTVTSAQKNPTAFYLCASSRQGNTGELFFGEGSRLTVL.

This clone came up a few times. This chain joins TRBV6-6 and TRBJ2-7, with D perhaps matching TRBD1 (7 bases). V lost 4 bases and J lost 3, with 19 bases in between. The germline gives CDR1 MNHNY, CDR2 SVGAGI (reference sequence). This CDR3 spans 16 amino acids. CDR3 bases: TGTGCCAGCAGTTCATACGGACAGGAGGGCGGCTACGAGCAGTACTTC. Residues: CASSSYGQEGGYEQYF.

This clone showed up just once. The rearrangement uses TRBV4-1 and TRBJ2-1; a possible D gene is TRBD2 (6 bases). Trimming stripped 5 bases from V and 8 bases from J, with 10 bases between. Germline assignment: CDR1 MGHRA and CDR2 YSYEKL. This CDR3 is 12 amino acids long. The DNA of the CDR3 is TGCGCCAGCAGCTCGGGACTTTATGAGCAGTTCTTC. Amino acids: CASSSGLYEQFF.

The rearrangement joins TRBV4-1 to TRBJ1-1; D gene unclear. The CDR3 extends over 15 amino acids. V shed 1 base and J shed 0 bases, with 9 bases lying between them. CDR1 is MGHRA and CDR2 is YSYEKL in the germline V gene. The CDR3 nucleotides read TGCGCCAGCAGCCAAGTGGCACACCTGAACACTGAAGCTTTCTTT. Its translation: CASSQVAHLNTEAFF.

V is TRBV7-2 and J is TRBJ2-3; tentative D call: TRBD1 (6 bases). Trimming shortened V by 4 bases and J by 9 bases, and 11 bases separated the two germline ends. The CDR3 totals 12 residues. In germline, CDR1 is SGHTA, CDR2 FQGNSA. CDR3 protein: CASSSTGQTQYF. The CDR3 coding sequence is TGTGCCAGCAGCTCGACAGGTCAAACGCAGTATTTT.

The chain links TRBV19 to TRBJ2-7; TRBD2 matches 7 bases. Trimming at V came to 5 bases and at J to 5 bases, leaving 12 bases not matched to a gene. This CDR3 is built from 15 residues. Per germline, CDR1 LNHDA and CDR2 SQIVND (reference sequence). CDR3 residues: CASSAERGSMDEQYF. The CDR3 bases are TGTGCCAGTAGTGCCGAGCGGGGCTCTATGGACGAGCAGTACTTC.

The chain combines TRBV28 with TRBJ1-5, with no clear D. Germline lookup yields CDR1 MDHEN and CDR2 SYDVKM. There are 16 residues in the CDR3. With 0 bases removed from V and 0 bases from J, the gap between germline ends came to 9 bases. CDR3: CASSLWAVNSNQPQHF. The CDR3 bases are TGTGCCAGCAGTTTATGGGCAGTAAATAGCAATCAGCCCCAGCATTTT. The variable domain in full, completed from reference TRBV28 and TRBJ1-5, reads DVKVTQSSRYLVKRTGEKVFLECVQDMDHENMFWYRQDPGLGLRLIYFSYDVKMKEKGDIPEGYSVSREKKERFSLILESASTNQTSMYLCASSLWAVNSNQPQHFGDGTRLSIL.